This paragraph reports one T cell receptor beta chain. The CDR3 spans 12 residues. The V gene end was trimmed by 5 bases and the J gene end by 10 bases; junction bases not matched to a gene: 6. The germline CDR1 and CDR2 sequences are SGHTA and FQGTGA. Through a sample-barcoded 5' primer and a J-beta primer mix, a second PCR was run for roughly 6 to 11 cycles. Via MiXCR, TCRdb re-called the 5' RACE reads, giving one row per CDR3 protein. The sample consists of some 1,500,000 distinct CDR3 sequences, under 55% of them appearing once. The data are from a study of blood T cells in healthy people across ages. Healthy Caucasian individuals from Russia aged roughly 6 to 90 served as donors.

Sequenced input: blood. The TCR originated in a woman aged 18-35 years in good health. The chain carries TRBV7-3 and TRBJ1-2, with 8 bases lining up with TRBD1. In DNA form, the CDR3 reads TGTGCCAGCAGCACAGGGGGTAATGACTACACCTTC. Translating it yields CASSTGGNDYTF.